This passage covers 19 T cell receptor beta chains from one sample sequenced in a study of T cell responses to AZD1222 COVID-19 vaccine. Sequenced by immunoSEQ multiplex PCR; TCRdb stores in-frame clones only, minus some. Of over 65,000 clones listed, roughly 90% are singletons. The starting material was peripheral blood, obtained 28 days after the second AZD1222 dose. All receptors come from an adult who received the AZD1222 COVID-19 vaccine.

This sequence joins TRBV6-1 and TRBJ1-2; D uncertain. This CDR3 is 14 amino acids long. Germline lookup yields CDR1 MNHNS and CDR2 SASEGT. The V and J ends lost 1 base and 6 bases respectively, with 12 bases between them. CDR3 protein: CASSEGILVDGYTF. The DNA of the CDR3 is TGTGCCAGCAGTGAAGGGATATTGGTCGATGGCTACACCTTC.

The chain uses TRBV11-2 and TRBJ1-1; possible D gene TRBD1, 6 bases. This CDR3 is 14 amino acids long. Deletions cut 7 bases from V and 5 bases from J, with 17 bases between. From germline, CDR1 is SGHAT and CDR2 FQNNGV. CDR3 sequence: CASTSQGILTEAFF. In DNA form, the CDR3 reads TGTGCCAGCACCTCACAGGGAATCTTGACTGAAGCTTTCTTT.

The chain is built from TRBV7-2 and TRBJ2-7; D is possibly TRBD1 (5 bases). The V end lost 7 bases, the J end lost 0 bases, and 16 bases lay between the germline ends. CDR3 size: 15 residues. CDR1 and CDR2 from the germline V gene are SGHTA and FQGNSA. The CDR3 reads CASTESRVFSYEQYF. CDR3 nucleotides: TGTGCCAGCACCGAATCCAGGGTTTTCTCCTACGAGCAGTACTTC.

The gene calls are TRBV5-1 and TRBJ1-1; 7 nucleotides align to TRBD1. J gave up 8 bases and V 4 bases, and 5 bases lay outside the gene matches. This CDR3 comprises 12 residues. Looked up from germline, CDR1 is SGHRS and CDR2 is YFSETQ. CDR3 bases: TGCGCCAGCAGCCCCGGACAGGCCGAAGCTTTCTTT. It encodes CASSPGQAEAFF.

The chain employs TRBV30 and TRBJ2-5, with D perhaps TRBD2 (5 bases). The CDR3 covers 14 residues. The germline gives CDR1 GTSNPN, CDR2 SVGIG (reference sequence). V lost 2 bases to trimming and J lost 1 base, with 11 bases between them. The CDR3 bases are TGTGCCTGGAGTCGCGGGTCATCCCAAGAGACCCAGTACTTC. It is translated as CAWSRGSSQETQYF.

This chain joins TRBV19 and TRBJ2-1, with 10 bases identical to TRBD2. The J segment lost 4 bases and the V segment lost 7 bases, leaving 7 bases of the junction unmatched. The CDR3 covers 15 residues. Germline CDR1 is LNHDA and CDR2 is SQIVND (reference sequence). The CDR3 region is CASTKGLAEYNEQFF. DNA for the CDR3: TGTGCCAGTACCAAAGGACTAGCGGAGTACAATGAGCAGTTCTTC.

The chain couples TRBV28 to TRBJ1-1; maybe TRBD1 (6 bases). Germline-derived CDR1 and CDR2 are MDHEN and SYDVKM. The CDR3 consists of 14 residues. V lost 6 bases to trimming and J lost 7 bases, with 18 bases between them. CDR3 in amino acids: CASSPGGGLVEAFF. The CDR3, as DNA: TGTGCCAGCAGCCCCGGGGGGGGCCTCGTTGAAGCTTTCTTT.

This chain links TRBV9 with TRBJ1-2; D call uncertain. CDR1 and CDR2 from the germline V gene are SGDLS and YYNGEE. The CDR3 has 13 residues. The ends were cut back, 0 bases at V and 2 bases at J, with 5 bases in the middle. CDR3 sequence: CASSVDGNYGYTF. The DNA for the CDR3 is TGTGCCAGCAGCGTAGATGGGAACTATGGCTACACCTTC.

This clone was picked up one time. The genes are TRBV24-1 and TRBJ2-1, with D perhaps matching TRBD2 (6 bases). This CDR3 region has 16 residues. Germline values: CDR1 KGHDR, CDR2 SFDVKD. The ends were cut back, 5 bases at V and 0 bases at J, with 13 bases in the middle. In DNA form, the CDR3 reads TGTGCCACCAGTGTGTCACGGGGGAGCTCCTACAATGAGCAGTTCTTC. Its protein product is CATSVSRGSSYNEQFF.

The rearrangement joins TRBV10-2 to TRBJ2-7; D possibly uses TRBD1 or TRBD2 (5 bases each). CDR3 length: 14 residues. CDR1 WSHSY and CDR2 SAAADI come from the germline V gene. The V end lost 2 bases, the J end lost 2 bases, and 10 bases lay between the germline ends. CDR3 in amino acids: CASSEPLGPYEQYF. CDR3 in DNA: TGCGCCAGCAGTGAGCCCTTGGGACCCTACGAGCAGTACTTC.

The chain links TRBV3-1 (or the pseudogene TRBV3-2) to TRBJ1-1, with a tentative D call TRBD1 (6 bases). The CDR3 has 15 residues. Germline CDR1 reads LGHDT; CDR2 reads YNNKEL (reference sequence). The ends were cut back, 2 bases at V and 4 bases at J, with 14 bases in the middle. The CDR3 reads CASSQPRGEGTEAFF. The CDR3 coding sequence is TGTGCCAGCAGCCAACCCAGGGGTGAAGGCACTGAAGCTTTCTTT.

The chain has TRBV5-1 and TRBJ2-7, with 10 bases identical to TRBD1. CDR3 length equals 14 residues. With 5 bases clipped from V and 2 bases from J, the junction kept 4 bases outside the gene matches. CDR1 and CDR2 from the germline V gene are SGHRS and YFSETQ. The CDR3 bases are TGCGCCAGCAGTTATGGGACAGGGGCCTACGAGCAGTACTTC. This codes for CASSYGTGAYEQYF.

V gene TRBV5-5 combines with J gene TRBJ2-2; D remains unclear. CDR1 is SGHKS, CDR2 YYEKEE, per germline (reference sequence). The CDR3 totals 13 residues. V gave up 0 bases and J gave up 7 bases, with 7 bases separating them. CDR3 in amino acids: CASSLGEVGELFF. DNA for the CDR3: TGTGCCAGCAGCTTGGGAGAGGTCGGGGAGCTGTTTTTT.

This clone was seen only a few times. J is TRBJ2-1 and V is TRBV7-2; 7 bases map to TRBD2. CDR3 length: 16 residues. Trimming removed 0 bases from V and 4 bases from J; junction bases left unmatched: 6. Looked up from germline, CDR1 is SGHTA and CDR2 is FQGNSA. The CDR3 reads CASSLAHGGSYNEQFF. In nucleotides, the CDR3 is TGTGCCAGCAGCTTAGCGCACGGCGGGAGTTACAATGAGCAGTTCTTC.

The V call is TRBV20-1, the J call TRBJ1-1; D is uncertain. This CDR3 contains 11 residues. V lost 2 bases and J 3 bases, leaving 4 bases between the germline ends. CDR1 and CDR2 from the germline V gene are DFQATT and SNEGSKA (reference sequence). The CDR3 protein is CSARLDTEAFF. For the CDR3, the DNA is TGCAGTGCTAGACTCGACACTGAAGCTTTCTTT.

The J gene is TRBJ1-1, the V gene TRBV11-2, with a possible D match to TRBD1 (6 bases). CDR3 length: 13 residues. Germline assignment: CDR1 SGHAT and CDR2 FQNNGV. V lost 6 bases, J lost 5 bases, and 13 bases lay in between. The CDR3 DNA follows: TGTGCCAGCAGTCTAGCGCAGGGGACTGAAGCTTTCTTT. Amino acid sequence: CASSLAQGTEAFF.

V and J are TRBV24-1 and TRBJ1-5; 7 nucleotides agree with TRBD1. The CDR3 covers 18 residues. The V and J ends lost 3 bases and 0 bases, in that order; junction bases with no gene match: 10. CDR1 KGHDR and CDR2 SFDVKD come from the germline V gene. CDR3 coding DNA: TGTGCCACCAGTGATGCCGGGACAGAGAATTATAGCAATCAGCCCCAGCATTTT. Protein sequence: CATSDAGTENYSNQPQHF.

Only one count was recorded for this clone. In nucleotides, the CDR3 is TGCAGCGTGAAGGACAGGGGGCGAGGCTATGGCTACACCTTC. Amino acids: CSVKDRGRGYGYTF. This chain uses TRBV29-1 with TRBJ1-2, with 11 bases matching TRBD1. The V segment lost 6 bases and the J segment 4 bases; nucleotides outside the gene matches: 7. The CDR3 has 14 residues. Germline assignment: CDR1 SQVTM and CDR2 ANQGSEA. Full variable domain (remainder filled in from reference TRBV29-1 and TRBJ1-2): SAVISQKPSRDICQRGTSLTIQCQVDSQVTMMFWYRQQPGQSLTLIATANQGSEATYESGFVIDKFPISRPNLTFSTLTVSNMSPEDSSIYLCSVKDRGRGYGYTFGSGTRLTVV.

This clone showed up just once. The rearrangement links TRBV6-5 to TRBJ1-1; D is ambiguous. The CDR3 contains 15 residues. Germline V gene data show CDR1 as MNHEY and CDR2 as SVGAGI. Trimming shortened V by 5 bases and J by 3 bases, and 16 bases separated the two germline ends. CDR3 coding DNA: TGTGCCAGCAGTCCCATACAGAGGGCGTACACTGAAGCTTTCTTT. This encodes CASSPIQRAYTEAFF.